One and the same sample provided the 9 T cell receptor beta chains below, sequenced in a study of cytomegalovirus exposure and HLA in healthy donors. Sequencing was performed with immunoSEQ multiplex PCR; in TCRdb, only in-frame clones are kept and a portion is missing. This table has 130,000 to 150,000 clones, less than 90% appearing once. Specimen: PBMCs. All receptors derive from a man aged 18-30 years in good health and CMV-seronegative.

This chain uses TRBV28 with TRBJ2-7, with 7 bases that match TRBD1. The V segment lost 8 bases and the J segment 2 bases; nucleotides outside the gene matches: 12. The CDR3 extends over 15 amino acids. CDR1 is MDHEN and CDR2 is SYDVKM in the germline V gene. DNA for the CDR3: TGTGCCAGCGGATACTGGGACAGCCTTACCTACGAGCAGTACTTC. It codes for CASGYWDSLTYEQYF.

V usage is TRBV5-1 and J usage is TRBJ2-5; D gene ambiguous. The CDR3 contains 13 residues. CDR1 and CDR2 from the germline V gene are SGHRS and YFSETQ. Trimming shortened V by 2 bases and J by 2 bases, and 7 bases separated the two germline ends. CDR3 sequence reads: CASSFTVQETQYF. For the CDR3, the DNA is TGCGCCAGCAGCTTTACAGTACAAGAGACCCAGTACTTC.

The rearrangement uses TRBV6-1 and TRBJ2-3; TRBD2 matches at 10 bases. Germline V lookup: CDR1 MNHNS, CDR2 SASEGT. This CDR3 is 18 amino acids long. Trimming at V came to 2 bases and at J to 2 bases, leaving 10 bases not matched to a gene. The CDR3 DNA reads TGTGCCAGCAGTGAAATGTTCGCTAGCGGGAGTCTCACAGATACGCAGTATTTT. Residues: CASSEMFASGSLTDTQYF.

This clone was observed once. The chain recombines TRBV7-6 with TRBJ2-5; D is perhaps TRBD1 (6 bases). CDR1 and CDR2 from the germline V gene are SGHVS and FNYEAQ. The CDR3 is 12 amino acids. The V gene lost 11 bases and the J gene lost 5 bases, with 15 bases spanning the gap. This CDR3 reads CAVGQSRETQYF. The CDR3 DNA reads TGTGCCGTAGGACAGTCCCGGGAGACCCAGTACTTC.

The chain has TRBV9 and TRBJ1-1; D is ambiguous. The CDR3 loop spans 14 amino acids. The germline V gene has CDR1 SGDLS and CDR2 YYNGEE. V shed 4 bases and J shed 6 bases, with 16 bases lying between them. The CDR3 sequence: CASSPSSPRAEAFF. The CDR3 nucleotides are TGTGCCAGCAGCCCCTCTTCCCCCCGGGCTGAAGCTTTCTTT.

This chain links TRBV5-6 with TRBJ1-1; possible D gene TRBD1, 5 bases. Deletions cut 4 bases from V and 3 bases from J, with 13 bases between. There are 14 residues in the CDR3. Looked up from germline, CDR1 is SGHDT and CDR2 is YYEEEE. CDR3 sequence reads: CASSPRGEYTEAFF. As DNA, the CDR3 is TGTGCCAGCAGCCCACGGGGGGAATACACTGAAGCTTTCTTT.

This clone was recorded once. The CDR3 is CASSLAQEATPYGYTF. CDR3 DNA sequence: TGTGCCAGCAGCTTAGCGCAGGAAGCCACGCCCTATGGCTACACCTTC. The rearrangement links TRBV7-9 to TRBJ1-2; D gene uncertain. V was pared by 0 bases and J by 4 bases, with 15 bases between. This CDR3 has 16 residues. The germline CDR1 and CDR2 sequences are SEHNR and FQNEAQ (reference sequence).

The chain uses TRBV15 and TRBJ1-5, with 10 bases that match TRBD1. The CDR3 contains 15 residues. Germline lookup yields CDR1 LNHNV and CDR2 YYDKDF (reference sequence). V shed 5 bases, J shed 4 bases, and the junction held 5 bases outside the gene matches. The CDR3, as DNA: TGTGCCACCAGCCTAGACAGGGGGCAGAATCAGCCCCAGCATTTT. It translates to CATSLDRGQNQPQHF.

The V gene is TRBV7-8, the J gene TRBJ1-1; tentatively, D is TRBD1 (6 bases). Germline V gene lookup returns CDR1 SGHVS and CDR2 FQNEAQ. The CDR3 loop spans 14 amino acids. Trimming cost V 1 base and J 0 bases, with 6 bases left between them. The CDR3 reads CASSLDRVNTEAFF. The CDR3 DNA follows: TGTGCCAGCAGCTTAGACAGGGTGAACACTGAAGCTTTCTTT.